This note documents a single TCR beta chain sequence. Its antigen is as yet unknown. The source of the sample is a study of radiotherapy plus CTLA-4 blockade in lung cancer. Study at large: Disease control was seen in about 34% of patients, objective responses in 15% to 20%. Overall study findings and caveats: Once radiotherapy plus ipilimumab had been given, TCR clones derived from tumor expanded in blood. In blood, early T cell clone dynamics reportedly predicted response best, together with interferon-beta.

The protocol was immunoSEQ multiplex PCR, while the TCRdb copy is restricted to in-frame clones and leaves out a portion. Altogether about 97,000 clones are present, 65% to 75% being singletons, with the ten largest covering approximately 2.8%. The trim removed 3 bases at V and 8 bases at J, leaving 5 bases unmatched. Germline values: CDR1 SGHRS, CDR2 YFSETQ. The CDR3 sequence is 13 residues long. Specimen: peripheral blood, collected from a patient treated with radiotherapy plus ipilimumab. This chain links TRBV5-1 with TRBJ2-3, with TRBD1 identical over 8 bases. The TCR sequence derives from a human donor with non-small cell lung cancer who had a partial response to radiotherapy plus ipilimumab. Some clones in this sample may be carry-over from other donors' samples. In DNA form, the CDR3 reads TGCGCCAGCAGCTCCCCAGGGGGCTTTACGCAGTATTTT. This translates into CASSSPGGFTQYF.